A single sample is the source of the 18 T cell receptor beta chains below, sequenced in a study of shared clonotypes between healthy human individuals. Profiling relied on immunoSEQ multiplex PCR, and the TCRdb table lists in-frame clones only, not all of them. Of 550,000 to 850,000 clones in the sample, 72% were seen once. The sample taken for sequencing was memory CD4+ T cells sorted from blood. Subset noted: CD45RA-negative fraction. The origin of the receptors is a woman under 40 in good health.

The DNA for the CDR3 is TGTGCCAGCAGCCCTAGGACCGATGAAAAACTGTTTTTT. This sequence encodes CASSPRTDEKLFF. V is TRBV11-2 and J is TRBJ1-4; D is ambiguous. The ends were cut back, 5 bases at V and 6 bases at J, with 10 bases in the middle. The germline CDR1 and CDR2 sequences are SGHAT and FQNNGV. CDR3 size: 13 residues.

The chain links TRBV30 to TRBJ2-7; D is unclear. Trimming shortened V by 0 bases and J by 5 bases, and 5 bases separated the two germline ends. The CDR3 covers 11 residues. Germline CDR1 is GTSNPN and CDR2 is SVGIG (reference sequence). The CDR3 DNA follows: TGTGCCTGGAGTGTAAACGACGAGCAGTACTTC. The encoded protein is CAWSVNDEQYF. Complete variable domain (other parts from reference TRBV30 and TRBJ2-7): SQTIHQWPATLVQPVGSPLSLECTVEGTSNPNLYWYRQAAGRGLQLLFYSVGIGQISSEVPQNLSASRPQDRQFILSSKKLLLSDSGFYLCAWSVNDEQYFGPGTRLTVT.

A single count supports this clone. The chain uses TRBV7-9 and TRBJ2-7, with TRBD2 identical over 10 bases. The germline V gene encodes CDR1 SEHNR and CDR2 FQNEAQ (reference sequence). The junction had 13 bases not matched to a gene; V was cut back by 5 bases and J by 6 bases. CDR3 length: 16 amino acids. The CDR3 loop is CASSQKREGFAAEQYF. Here the CDR3 DNA reads TGTGCCAGCAGCCAAAAGCGGGAGGGCTTTGCGGCCGAGCAGTACTTC.

Comment on this clone: This same CDR3 is encoded by further DNA sequences in the sample. The chain couples TRBV5-1 to TRBJ1-4; the D gene is possibly TRBD1 (6 bases). The germline V gene has CDR1 SGHRS and CDR2 YFSETQ. The CDR3 contains 15 residues. The V and J ends lost 1 base and 3 bases respectively, with 10 bases between them. CDR3 loop: CASSLSGQPNEKLFF. The CDR3 nucleotides are TGCGCCAGCAGCTTGTCAGGACAGCCTAATGAAAAACTGTTTTTT. The complete variable domain, with remaining parts taken from reference TRBV5-1 and TRBJ1-4, reads KAGVTQTPRYLIKTRGQQVTLSCSPISGHRSVSWYQQTPGQGLQFLFEYFSETQRNKGNFPGRFSGRQFSNSRSEMNVSTLELGDSALYLCASSLSGQPNEKLFFGSGTQLSVL.

The chain links TRBV11-2 to TRBJ2-7; 8 bases agree with TRBD2. The germline CDR1 and CDR2 sequences are SGHAT and FQNNGV. With V trimmed by 6 bases and J by 6 bases, 13 bases remained unmatched. The CDR3 is made up of 15 amino acids. The DNA for the CDR3 is TGTGCCAGCAGTAAGAGCGGGAGTTACGGTGGCGAGCAGTACTTC. Translated: CASSKSGSYGGEQYF. The whole variable domain, remainder taken from reference TRBV11-2 and TRBJ2-7, is EAGVAQSPRYKIIEKRQSVAFWCNPISGHATLYWYQQILGQGPKLLIQFQNNGVVDDSQLPKDRFSAERLKGVDSTLKIQPAKLEDSAVYLCASSKSGSYGGEQYFGPGTRLTVT.

A single count supports this clone. The chain uses TRBV19 and TRBJ2-3; D is unresolved. Germline V gene sequence: CDR1 LNHDA, CDR2 SQIVND (reference sequence). The CDR3 is 15 residues long. The ends were cut back, 2 bases at V and 0 bases at J, with 9 bases in the middle. CDR3 bases: TGTGCCAGTAGTATATCCCCCGGCAGCACAGATACGCAGTATTTT. As protein: CASSISPGSTDTQYF.

V is TRBV19 and J is TRBJ1-6; D is unresolved. CDR3 size: 16 residues. CDR1 is LNHDA and CDR2 is SQIVND in the germline V gene (reference sequence). Trimming removed 6 bases at V and 0 bases at J, with 12 bases between. The CDR3: CASRSDRDSYNSPLHF. Here the CDR3 DNA reads TGTGCCAGTAGATCGGACCGGGACTCCTATAATTCACCCCTCCACTTT. The full variable domain, in which reference TRBV19 and TRBJ1-6 provide the parts outside the CDR3, is DGGITQSPKYLFRKEGQNVTLSCEQNLNHDAMYWYRQDPGQGLRLIYYSQIVNDFQKGDIAEGYSVSREKKESFPLTVTSAQKNPTAFYLCASRSDRDSYNSPLHFGNGTRLTVT.

Only a few counts were recorded for this clone. Since a much larger clone is just one base distant, this may be a read error. The chain is built from TRBV6-5 and TRBJ2-1; D is ambiguous. Per the germline V gene, CDR1 is MNHEY and CDR2 is SVGAGI. Trimming removed 1 base from V and 6 bases from J, with 1 base in between. This CDR3 has 11 amino acids. CDR3 in amino acids: CASSYFNEQFF. In DNA form, the CDR3 reads TGTGCCAGCAGTTACTTCAATGAGCAGTTCTTC.

The chain recombines TRBV29-1 with TRBJ2-7, with 10 bases fitting TRBD1. J gave up 7 bases and V 5 bases, and 11 bases lay outside the gene matches. In germline, CDR1 is SQVTM, CDR2 ANQGSEA. CDR3 length: 14 residues. The CDR3 here is CSVLPGTGAREQYF. The CDR3 DNA is TGCAGCGTTCTTCCGGGGACAGGGGCTCGAGAGCAGTACTTC.

This clone was recorded at least ten times. The gene calls are TRBV10-3 and TRBJ2-7, with TRBD1 matching 8 bases. Trimming at V came to 3 bases and at J to 4 bases, leaving 5 bases not matched to a gene. Germline V gives CDR1 ENHRY, CDR2 SYGVKD. This CDR3 is 14 amino acids long. The CDR3 is CAISESGTGYEQYF. In DNA, the CDR3 is TGTGCCATCAGTGAATCCGGGACAGGTTACGAGCAGTACTTC.

V and J are TRBV10-3 and TRBJ2-1; 9 nucleotides line up with TRBD1. V lost 6 bases to trimming and J lost 8 bases; unmatched junction nucleotides: 8. The CDR3 has 14 amino acids. CDR1 and CDR2 (germline): ENHRY, SYGVKD. CDR3 sequence (DNA): TGTGCCATCAGATCCGGGACAGGGAGCGATGAGCAGTTCTTC. This gives the protein CAIRSGTGSDEQFF.

This clone was recorded only once. CDR3 region: CASSPGTGDMNTEAFF. In nucleotides, the CDR3 is TGTGCCAGCTCACCAGGGACAGGGGACATGAACACTGAAGCTTTCTTT. V gene TRBV18 combines with J gene TRBJ1-1; 10 positions agree with TRBD1. V shed 2 bases and J 0 bases; nucleotides not matched to a gene: 3. CDR3 length equals 16 residues. In germline, CDR1 is KGHSH, CDR2 LQKENI.

The chain couples TRBV30 to TRBJ1-1, with D tentatively TRBD1 (6 bases). V was clipped by 0 bases and J by 1 base, with 12 bases between them. This CDR3 spans 15 amino acids. Germline values: CDR1 GTSNPN, CDR2 SVGIG (reference sequence). The CDR3 spells CAWSVRGDKNTEAFF. Here the CDR3 DNA reads TGTGCCTGGAGTGTACGGGGGGACAAGAACACTGAAGCTTTCTTT.

This clone was counted a few times. The chain uses TRBV29-1 and TRBJ2-3; TRBD1 matches at 9 bases. The CDR3 length is 15 residues. The J segment lost 0 bases and the V segment lost 4 bases, leaving 5 bases of the junction unmatched. CDR1 and CDR2 from the germline V gene are SQVTM and ANQGSEA. The CDR3 region is CSVVQGAHSTDTQYF. CDR3 nucleotides: TGCAGCGTTGTACAGGGGGCCCATAGCACAGATACGCAGTATTTT.

The chain couples TRBV5-1 to TRBJ2-5; 10 bases line up with TRBD1. Germline CDR1 reads SGHRS; CDR2 reads YFSETQ. The V and J ends lost 4 bases and 4 bases, in that order; junction bases with no gene match: 4. CDR3 length: 14 amino acids. The CDR3 bases are TGCGCCAGCAGCGACAGGACAGGGGGAGAGACCCAGTACTTC. Its protein product is CASSDRTGGETQYF.

This rearrangement joins TRBV15 to TRBJ2-2; possible D gene TRBD2, 6 bases. V lost 5 bases and J lost 2, with 15 bases in between. The germline V gene has CDR1 LNHNV and CDR2 YYDKDF (reference sequence). CDR3 length equals 16 residues. The CDR3 is CATSGRLVLNTGELFF. In DNA, the CDR3 is TGTGCCACCAGCGGACGACTAGTACTTAACACCGGGGAGCTGTTTTTT.

This chain uses TRBV7-2 with TRBJ2-7; no definite D call. The length of the CDR3 is 14 residues. Germline V lookup: CDR1 SGHTA, CDR2 FQGNSA. The V and J ends lost 2 bases and 7 bases respectively, with 15 bases between them. The CDR3 reads CASSLRSTTEEQYF. CDR3 nucleotides: TGTGCCAGCAGCTTAAGGAGCACAACGGAGGAGCAGTACTTC.

This chain connects TRBV29-1 to TRBJ2-7; possibly TRBD2 for D (6 bases). Trimming removed 3 bases at V and 4 bases at J, with 22 bases between. This CDR3 has 16 amino acids. Looked up from germline, CDR1 is SQVTM and CDR2 is ANQGSEA. The CDR3 DNA reads TGCAGCGTTGATTTCAGGTTTGGGGGGAATGGATACGAGCAGTACTTC. Protein product: CSVDFRFGGNGYEQYF.